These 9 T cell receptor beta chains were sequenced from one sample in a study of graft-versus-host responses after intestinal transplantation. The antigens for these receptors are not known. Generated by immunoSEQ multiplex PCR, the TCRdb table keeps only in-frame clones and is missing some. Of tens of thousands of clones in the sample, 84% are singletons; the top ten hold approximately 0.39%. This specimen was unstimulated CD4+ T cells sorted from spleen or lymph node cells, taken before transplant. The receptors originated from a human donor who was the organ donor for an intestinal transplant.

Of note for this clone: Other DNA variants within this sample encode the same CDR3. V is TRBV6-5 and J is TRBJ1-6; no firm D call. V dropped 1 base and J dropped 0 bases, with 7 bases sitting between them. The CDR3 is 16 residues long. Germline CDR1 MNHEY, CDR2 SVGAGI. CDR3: CASSYYRSSYNSPLHF. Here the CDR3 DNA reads TGTGCCAGCAGTTACTATCGGAGCTCCTATAATTCACCCCTCCACTTT.

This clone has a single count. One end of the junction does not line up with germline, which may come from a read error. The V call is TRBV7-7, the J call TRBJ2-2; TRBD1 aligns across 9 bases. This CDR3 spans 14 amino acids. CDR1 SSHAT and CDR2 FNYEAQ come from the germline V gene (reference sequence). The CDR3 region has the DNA TGTGCTAGCAGGAGGACAGGGGTCTCCGGGGAGCTGTTTTTT. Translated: CASRRTGVSGELFF.

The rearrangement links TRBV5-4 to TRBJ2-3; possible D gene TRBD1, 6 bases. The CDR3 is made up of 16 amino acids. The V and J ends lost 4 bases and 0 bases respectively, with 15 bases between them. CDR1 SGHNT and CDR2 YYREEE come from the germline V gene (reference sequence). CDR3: CASSVQGTPSTDTQYF. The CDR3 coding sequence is TGTGCCAGCAGCGTTCAAGGGACACCTAGCACAGATACGCAGTATTTT.

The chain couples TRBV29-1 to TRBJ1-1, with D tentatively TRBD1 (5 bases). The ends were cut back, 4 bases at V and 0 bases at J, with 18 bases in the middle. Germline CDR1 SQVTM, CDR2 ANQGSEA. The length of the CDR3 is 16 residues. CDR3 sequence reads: CSVGGPVSRMNTEAFF. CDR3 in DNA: TGCAGCGTTGGGGGCCCCGTTAGTCGGATGAACACTGAAGCTTTCTTT. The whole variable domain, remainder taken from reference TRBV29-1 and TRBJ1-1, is SAVISQKPSRDICQRGTSLTIQCQVDSQVTMMFWYRQQPGQSLTLIATANQGSEATYESGFVIDKFPISRPNLTFSTLTVSNMSPEDSSIYLCSVGGPVSRMNTEAFFGQGTRLTVV.

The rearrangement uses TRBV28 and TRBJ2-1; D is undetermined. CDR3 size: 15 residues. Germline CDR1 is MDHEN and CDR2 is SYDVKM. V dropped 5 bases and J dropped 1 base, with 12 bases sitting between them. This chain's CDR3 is CASSETVTSYNEQFF. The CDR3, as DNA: TGTGCCAGCAGTGAAACTGTTACTTCCTACAATGAGCAGTTCTTC.

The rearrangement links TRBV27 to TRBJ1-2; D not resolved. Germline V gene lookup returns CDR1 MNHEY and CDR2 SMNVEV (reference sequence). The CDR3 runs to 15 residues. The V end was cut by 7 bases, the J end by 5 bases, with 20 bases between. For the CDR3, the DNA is TGTGCCAGCAAGGCGGTCGGGATTGGGGATTATGGCTACACCTTC. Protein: CASKAVGIGDYGYTF.

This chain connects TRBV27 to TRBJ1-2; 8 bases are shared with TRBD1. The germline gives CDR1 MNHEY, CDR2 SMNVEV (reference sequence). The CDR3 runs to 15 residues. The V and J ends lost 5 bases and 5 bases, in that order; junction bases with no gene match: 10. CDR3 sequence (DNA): TGTGCCAGCAGTCCCCGACAGGGGCTAAGTTATGGCTACACCTTC. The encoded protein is CASSPRQGLSYGYTF.

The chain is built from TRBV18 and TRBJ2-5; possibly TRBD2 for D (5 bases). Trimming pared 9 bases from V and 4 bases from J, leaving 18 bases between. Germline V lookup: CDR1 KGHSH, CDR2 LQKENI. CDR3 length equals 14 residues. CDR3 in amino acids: CASYDRGKGETQYF. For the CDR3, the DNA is TGTGCCAGTTACGACCGGGGAAAAGGAGAGACCCAGTACTTC.

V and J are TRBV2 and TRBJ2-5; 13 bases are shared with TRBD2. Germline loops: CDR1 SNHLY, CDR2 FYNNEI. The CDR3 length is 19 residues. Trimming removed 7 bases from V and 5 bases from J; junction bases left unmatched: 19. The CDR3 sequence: CASTRPRTSGGDIRETQYF. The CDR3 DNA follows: TGTGCCAGCACGAGACCCCGGACTAGCGGGGGAGATATCCGGGAGACCCAGTACTTC.